These 8 T cell receptor beta chains were all obtained from the same sample, sequenced in a study of shared clonotypes between healthy human individuals. Profiling relied on immunoSEQ multiplex PCR, and the TCRdb table lists in-frame clones only, not all of them. Among about 530,000 clones listed, roughly 95% were seen once. Sequenced: naive CD4+ T cells sorted from blood. Sample subset: CD45RA+ positively selected. These receptors all stem from a woman under 40 in good health.

The V call is TRBV11-2, the J call TRBJ1-5, with 7 positions matching TRBD1. V gave up 6 bases and J gave up 8 bases; unmatched junction bases: 7. The CDR3 runs to 13 residues. Germline V gene sequence: CDR1 SGHAT, CDR2 FQNNGV. This CDR3 is CASRGQEGEPQHF. The CDR3 bases are TGTGCCAGCAGAGGACAGGAGGGCGAGCCCCAGCATTTT.

The chain employs TRBV11-3 and TRBJ2-1; possible D gene TRBD2, 6 bases. CDR1 and CDR2 (germline): SGHNT, YENEEA. The length of the CDR3 is 17 residues. Trimming left V 0 bases short and J 2 bases short, with 14 bases between. The CDR3 loop is CASSLESPGSAYNEQFF. CDR3 in DNA: TGTGCCAGCAGCTTAGAGTCTCCCGGGAGCGCCTACAATGAGCAGTTCTTC.

This clone has a single count. This sequence joins TRBV5-1 and TRBJ2-3; 9 nucleotides align to TRBD1. Per germline, CDR1 SGHRS and CDR2 YFSETQ. The CDR3 extends over 15 amino acids. The ends lost 7 bases at V and 3 bases at J; junction bases unmatched: 9. Here the CDR3 reads CASATTGGRTDTQYF. As DNA, the CDR3 is TGCGCCAGCGCCACCACAGGGGGCAGAACAGATACGCAGTATTTT.

V gene TRBV28 combines with J gene TRBJ2-7; D is unclear. Germline V gene lookup returns CDR1 MDHEN and CDR2 SYDVKM. V was cut by 2 bases and J by 6 bases, with 11 bases left in between. This CDR3 is built from 13 residues. Here the CDR3 DNA reads TGTGCCAGCAGTTTAACCATTTTCGGCGAGCAGTACTTC. Amino acids: CASSLTIFGEQYF. The full variable domain, completed using reference TRBV28 and TRBJ2-7, is DVKVTQSSRYLVKRTGEKVFLECVQDMDHENMFWYRQDPGLGLRLIYFSYDVKMKEKGDIPEGYSVSREKKERFSLILESASTNQTSMYLCASSLTIFGEQYFGPGTRLTVT.

This chain links TRBV5-4 with TRBJ2-1, with TRBD2 identical over 10 bases. Unmatched junction bases numbered 13, after V lost 4 bases and J lost 6 bases. This CDR3 has 17 amino acids. Germline CDR1 and CDR2: SGHNT and YYREEE (reference sequence). The CDR3 is CASSQDKSSGRPNEQFF. DNA of the CDR3: TGTGCCAGCAGCCAAGATAAGAGTAGCGGGAGGCCCAATGAGCAGTTCTTC.

The CDR3 spells CASSTRMGSSYNEQFF. In nucleotides, the CDR3 is TGTGCCAGCAGCACAAGAATGGGAAGCTCCTACAATGAGCAGTTCTTC. The chain carries TRBV7-9 and TRBJ2-1; no firm D call. Germline-derived CDR1 and CDR2 are SEHNR and FQNEAQ (reference sequence). V lost 5 bases and J lost 0, with 14 bases in between. CDR3 length: 16 residues.

The chain couples TRBV7-9 to TRBJ2-6; TRBD1 aligns across 7 bases. Germline V gene sequence: CDR1 SEHNR, CDR2 FQNEAQ (reference sequence). The CDR3 is 19 amino acids. V was clipped by 5 bases and J by 0 bases; unmatched bases: 13. The CDR3: CASSPSWDSAYSGANVLTF. The CDR3 DNA is TGTGCCAGCAGCCCGTCGTGGGACAGCGCCTACTCTGGGGCCAACGTCCTGACTTTC.

The chain has TRBV7-2 and TRBJ2-2; tentative D call: TRBD1 (7 bases). Germline CDR1 is SGHTA and CDR2 is FQGNSA. The length of the CDR3 is 17 residues. V dropped 5 bases and J dropped 2 bases, with 18 bases sitting between them. The CDR3 sequence is CASSPWRGQGNTGELFF. The CDR3 DNA reads TGTGCCAGCAGCCCCTGGAGGGGGCAGGGAAACACCGGGGAGCTGTTTTTT.